The next 10 T cell receptor beta chains were all read from a single sample in a study of blood T cells in healthy people across ages (dated by TCRdb to 2015 to 2017). The receptor library was made with 5' RACE. The instrument was an Illumina HiSeq 2500. The second PCR ran for about 6 to 11 cycles and used a J-beta primer mix along with a sample-barcoded 5' primer. TCRdb passed the public sequencing reads through fastp at Q25 and MiXCR, retaining productive beta sequences. Rows merge per CDR3 protein into single entries with the most common DNA and genes. The sample has about 1.6 million distinct CDR3 sequences on record, about 35% of them singletons. The ten largest clones take up about 11% of the sample. Sample: blood. These receptors all come from a young woman in good health.

The chain recombines TRBV7-8 with TRBJ2-7, with a tentative D call TRBD1 (6 bases). Trimming left V 4 bases short and J 3 bases short, with 16 bases between. The CDR3 sequence is 15 residues long. Germline values: CDR1 SGHVS, CDR2 FQNEAQ. For the CDR3, the DNA is TGTGCCAGCAGCTACCGGACAGAAGCTTTCTACGAGCAGTACTTC. Its translation: CASSYRTEAFYEQYF.

J is TRBJ1-4 and V is TRBV25-1; TRBD1 matches 7 bases. This CDR3 comprises 14 residues. V was pared by 8 bases and J by 7 bases, with 10 bases of the junction left unmatched. Per germline, CDR1 MGHDK and CDR2 SYGVNS. The CDR3 loop reads CASGTTGNSEKLFF. The CDR3 nucleotides are TGTGCCAGCGGAACGACAGGGAACTCTGAAAAACTGTTTTTT.

This clonotype was counted ten times or more. V is TRBV7-9 and J is TRBJ1-1; D gene ambiguous. Germline V lookup: CDR1 SEHNR, CDR2 FQNEAQ (reference sequence). V lost 1 base and J lost 5, with 11 bases in between. This CDR3 is 14 amino acids long. CDR3 amino acids: CASSLEGGGTEAFF. CDR3 DNA sequence: TGTGCCAGCAGCTTAGAGGGAGGAGGAACTGAAGCTTTCTTT.

This clonotype was seen only a few times. The chain is built from TRBV15 and TRBJ2-7, with TRBD1 identical over 8 bases. The V and J ends lost 1 base and 5 bases, in that order; junction bases with no gene match: 4. The CDR3 sequence is 14 residues long. From germline, CDR1 is LNHNV and CDR2 YYDKDF (reference sequence). CDR3 DNA sequence: TGTGCCACCAGCAGAGGTGGACAGGGCCACGAGCAGTACTTC. Residues: CATSRGGQGHEQYF.

In this sample, this clonotype turned up a few times. V and J are TRBV20-1 and TRBJ1-5, with D tentatively TRBD1 (5 bases). Germline values: CDR1 DFQATT, CDR2 SNEGSKA (reference sequence). Trimming took off 5 bases at V and 7 bases at J, with 15 bases between the two ends. CDR3 size: 13 residues. The CDR3 is CSAGRDPRQPQHF. The CDR3 DNA is TGCAGTGCTGGCCGGGACCCGCGGCAGCCCCAGCATTTT.

This sequence joins TRBV3-1 and TRBJ2-7; D not certain. The V end was cut by 4 bases, the J end by 5 bases, with 9 bases between. This CDR3 spans 12 amino acids. Germline lookup yields CDR1 LGHDT and CDR2 YNNKEL (reference sequence). The CDR3 spells CASSRDTHEQYF. The DNA of the CDR3 is TGTGCCAGCAGCCGCGACACCCACGAGCAGTACTTC.

This clonotype was detected only a few times. The genes are TRBV6-1 and TRBJ2-7; 11 bases match TRBD2. The germline V gene encodes CDR1 MNHNS and CDR2 SASEGT. This CDR3 region has 16 residues. V dropped 2 bases and J dropped 2; count of bases not matched to a gene: 5. The CDR3 protein is CASSENELAGAYEQYF. The CDR3 DNA follows: TGTGCCAGCAGTGAAAATGAACTAGCGGGAGCCTACGAGCAGTACTTC.

This clonotype was found a few times. The chain employs TRBV29-1 and TRBJ1-5; D is ambiguous. Germline lookup yields CDR1 SQVTM and CDR2 ANQGSEA. Trimming removed 5 bases at V and 6 bases at J, with 14 bases between. The CDR3 totals 13 residues. CDR3 sequence: CSVRAEKGQPQHF. CDR3 sequence (DNA): TGCAGCGTTAGGGCCGAAAAGGGTCAGCCCCAGCATTTT.

Many counts were recorded for this clonotype. The chain combines TRBV20-1 with TRBJ1-2; 9 bases fit TRBD1. This CDR3 spans 14 amino acids. Germline values: CDR1 DFQATT, CDR2 SNEGSKA (reference sequence). Trimming at V came to 6 bases and at J to 3 bases, leaving 8 bases not matched to a gene. Written as DNA, the CDR3 is TGCAGTGCCCCCGGACAGGGGAACGACTATGGCTACACCTTC. Amino acid sequence: CSAPGQGNDYGYTF.

This clonotype was counted only a few times. The rearrangement uses TRBV6-2 or TRBV6-3 and TRBJ2-5, with D perhaps assigned TRBD1 or TRBD2 (7 bases each). V lost 2 bases and J lost 5, with 18 bases in between. CDR3 length equals 16 residues. The germline CDR1 and CDR2 sequences are MNHEY and SVGEGT. CDR3 DNA: TGTGCCAGCAGTTACGACAGGGACTACAAAGGGGAGACCCAGTACTTC. Residues: CASSYDRDYKGETQYF.